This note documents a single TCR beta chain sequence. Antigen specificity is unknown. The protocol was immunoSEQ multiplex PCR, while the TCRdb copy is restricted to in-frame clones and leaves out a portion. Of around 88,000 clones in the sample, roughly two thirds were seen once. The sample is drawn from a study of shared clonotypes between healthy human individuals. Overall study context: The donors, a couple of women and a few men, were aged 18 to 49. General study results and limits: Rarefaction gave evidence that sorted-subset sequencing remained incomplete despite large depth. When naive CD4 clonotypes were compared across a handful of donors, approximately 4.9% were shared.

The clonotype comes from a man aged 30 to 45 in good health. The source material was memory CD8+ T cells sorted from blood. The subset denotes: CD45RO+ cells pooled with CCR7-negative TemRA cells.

The CDR3 bases are TGTGCCAGCAGTGATGGTGAGAGCGATGGCTACACCTTC. Protein: CASSDGESDGYTF. The chain recombines TRBV6-1 with TRBJ1-2, with D uncertain. The germline V gene encodes CDR1 MNHNS and CDR2 SASEGT. With 3 bases removed from V and 6 bases from J, the gap between germline ends came to 11 bases. CDR3 length equals 13 residues.